These 22 T cell receptor beta chains were sequenced from one sample in a study of vaccination and CD4 T cells after COVID-19. The study sequenced cultured CD4+ T cell DNA using the Oncomine TCR Beta short-read assay. TCRdb re-analysed the PCR reads in MiXCR, keeping a single row per CDR3 protein. The sample carries some 5,900 distinct CDR3 sequences, roughly 34% recorded once. These receptors are not linked to any known antigen. The treatment denotes: approximately 9-day PBMC culture with coronavirus spike peptide pools or control peptides (ViraFEST assay). Ahead of the COVID-19 pandemic (2011-2018), the CD4+ T cells of the unexposed donor were collected. Sequenced input: CD4+ T cells from blood, cultured in vitro. Source of these receptors: a human donor in good health.

This chain joins TRBV7-2 and TRBJ2-5; D not resolved. The CDR3 spans 14 residues. Trimming took 0 bases from V and 1 from J, leaving 6 bases between them. CDR1 SGHTA and CDR2 FQGNSA come from the germline V gene. The CDR3 DNA follows: TGTGCCAGCAGCTTAGCGTACAGCCAAGAGACCCAGTACTTC. Translating it yields CASSLAYSQETQYF.

V gene TRBV6-1 combines with J gene TRBJ2-3; maybe TRBD2 (6 bases). The length of the CDR3 is 15 residues. The V end was cut by 4 bases, the J end by 3 bases, with 14 bases between. The germline V gene encodes CDR1 MNHNS and CDR2 SASEGT. The CDR3 spells CASSGGREATDTQYF. CDR3 DNA sequence: TGTGCCAGCAGTGGCGGCAGGGAGGCGACAGATACGCAGTATTTT.

V gene TRBV7-8 combines with J gene TRBJ2-3; a possible D gene is TRBD2 (5 bases). V was shortened by 2 bases and J by 0 bases, with 21 bases between the two germline ends. Germline V gives CDR1 SGHVS, CDR2 FQNEAQ. The length of the CDR3 is 19 residues. CDR3 protein: CASSLTWTVAFRSTDTQYF. In DNA form, the CDR3 reads TGTGCCAGCAGCTTAACCTGGACTGTGGCCTTTCGTAGCACAGATACGCAGTATTTT.

This clonotype has a handful of counts. This chain links TRBV19 with TRBJ1-2; D not certain. The CDR3 has 12 amino acids. CDR1 is LNHDA, CDR2 SQIVND, per germline (reference sequence). Deletions cut 5 bases from V and 4 bases from J, with 8 bases between. Here the CDR3 reads CASSAHSYGYTF. The CDR3 region has the DNA TGTGCCAGTAGTGCTCACAGCTATGGCTACACCTTC.

This chain joins TRBV5-1 and TRBJ2-7, with 7 positions matching TRBD2. Germline V gene sequence: CDR1 SGHRS, CDR2 YFSETQ. The CDR3 length is 14 residues. Trimming removed 0 bases from V and 6 bases from J; junction bases left unmatched: 6. CDR3 nucleotides: TGCGCCAGCAGCTTGGTTCCCAGGGAGGGCGAGCAGTACTTC. Protein sequence: CASSLVPREGEQYF.

The chain recombines TRBV11-2 with TRBJ1-5; D is undetermined. Germline V lookup: CDR1 SGHAT, CDR2 FQNNGV. The CDR3 spans 13 residues. V lost 5 bases to trimming and J lost 6 bases, with 11 bases between them. For the CDR3, the DNA is TGTGCCAGCAGCACCATCTATGGTCAGCCCCAGCATTTT. Its protein product is CASSTIYGQPQHF.

Only a few counts were recorded for this clonotype. Germline is not matched at one junction end, which may reflect a read error. The J gene is TRBJ2-7, the V gene TRBV6-5, with TRBD2 identical over 10 bases. The CDR3 totals 14 residues. Germline V gene sequence: CDR1 MNHEY, CDR2 SVGAGI. In nucleotides, the CDR3 is TGTGCCAGCGGTTACGGGACTAGCGACTACGAGCAGTACTTC. Amino acid sequence: CASGYGTSDYEQYF.

The rearrangement joins TRBV5-1 to TRBJ2-7; D possibly corresponds to TRBD1 (6 bases). The germline V and J ends were trimmed by 3 bases and 4 bases, with 11 bases remaining between them. Germline V gene sequence: CDR1 SGHRS, CDR2 YFSETQ. There are 13 residues in the CDR3. CDR3 amino acids: CASSSGTPYEQYF. CDR3 DNA: TGCGCCAGCAGCTCCGGGACACCGTACGAGCAGTACTTC.

V and J are TRBV5-1 and TRBJ1-2, with TRBD1 identical over 8 bases. J lost 2 bases, V lost 0 bases, and 6 bases had no gene match. This CDR3 comprises 16 residues. Per the germline V gene, CDR1 is SGHRS and CDR2 is YFSETQ. The CDR3 loop reads CASSLGGQGTNYGYTF. The CDR3 nucleotides read TGCGCCAGCAGCTTGGGAGGACAGGGAACGAACTATGGCTACACCTTC.

The chain couples TRBV19 to TRBJ2-5; 12 nucleotides agree with TRBD2. The CDR3 extends over 18 amino acids. The J segment lost 4 bases and the V segment lost 2 bases, leaving 11 bases of the junction unmatched. Germline V gene lookup returns CDR1 LNHDA and CDR2 SQIVND (reference sequence). The CDR3 reads CASSIMGGTSGGRETQYF. The CDR3 DNA is TGTGCCAGTAGTATAATGGGCGGCACTAGCGGGGGGAGAGAGACCCAGTACTTC.

By share, this clonotype counts as large. V and J are TRBV7-2 and TRBJ2-1; 7 nucleotides agree with TRBD2. Trimming at V came to 5 bases and at J to 9 bases, leaving 13 bases not matched to a gene. The CDR3 runs to 15 residues. CDR1 and CDR2 from the germline V gene are SGHTA and FQGNSA. The CDR3 sequence: CASSHYYGRTGEQFF. CDR3 sequence (DNA): TGTGCCAGCAGCCACTATTACGGGAGGACCGGTGAGCAGTTCTTC.

By share, this clonotype ranks as medium-sized. The gene calls are TRBV15 and TRBJ1-5, with 7 positions matching TRBD1. The J segment lost 3 bases and the V segment lost 0 bases, leaving 5 bases of the junction unmatched. Germline CDR1 reads LNHNV; CDR2 reads YYDKDF (reference sequence). The CDR3 runs 16 residues. CDR3 nucleotide sequence: TGTGCCACCAGCAGAGAGGCCGGGACAGTCAATCAGCCCCAGCATTTT. It specifies CATSREAGTVNQPQHF. The full variable domain, its missing parts supplied by reference TRBV15 and TRBJ1-5, is DAMVIQNPRYQVTQFGKPVTLSCSQTLNHNVMYWYQQKSSQAPKLLFHYYDKDFNNEADTPDNFQSRRPNTSFCFLDIRSPGLGDTAMYLCATSREAGTVNQPQHFGDGTRLSIL.

Only one count was recorded for this clonotype. The chain employs TRBV11-2 and TRBJ2-7, with D tentatively TRBD2 (5 bases). The CDR3 totals 15 residues. Trimming removed 5 bases at V and 5 bases at J, with 19 bases between. CDR1 SGHAT and CDR2 FQNNGV come from the germline V gene. The CDR3 bases are TGTGCCAGCAGCCTAAGGTGGGAGAGAGTCCACGAGCAGTACTTC. This encodes CASSLRWERVHEQYF.

V gene TRBV5-4 combines with J gene TRBJ1-2; tentative D call: TRBD1 (5 bases). Per the germline V gene, CDR1 is SGHNT and CDR2 is YYREEE (reference sequence). V was clipped by 4 bases and J by 3 bases, with 13 bases between them. This CDR3 has 14 amino acids. The CDR3 spells CASSGDGLDYGYTF. In nucleotides, the CDR3 is TGTGCCAGCAGCGGGGACGGTCTTGACTATGGCTACACCTTC.

The sample holds one count of this clonotype. The chain links TRBV30 to TRBJ2-7, with D possibly being TRBD1 or TRBD2 (5 bases each). The CDR3 extends over 10 amino acids. Germline CDR1 and CDR2: GTSNPN and SVGIG (reference sequence). V lost 8 bases and J lost 3, with 8 bases in between. The CDR3 region has the DNA TGTGCCCTGGGGGACTACGAGCAGTACTTC. The encoded protein is CALGDYEQYF.

This clonotype was seen more than once but under ten times. This chain joins TRBV20-1 and TRBJ1-2; 12 bases agree with TRBD1. The CDR3 is 15 amino acids. CDR1 and CDR2 (germline): DFQATT, SNEGSKA (reference sequence). The V segment lost 5 bases and the J segment 2 bases; nucleotides outside the gene matches: 6. For the CDR3, the DNA is TGCAGTGCTCCACCGGGACAGGGGGCGAACTATGGCTACACCTTC. It translates to CSAPPGQGANYGYTF.

This clonotype was detected only a few times. The chain is built from TRBV7-8 and TRBJ1-5, with 7 nucleotides matching TRBD1. Trimming at V came to 4 bases and at J to 3 bases, leaving 3 bases not matched to a gene. The CDR3 covers 14 residues. The V gene's germline CDR1 is SGHVS and CDR2 FQNEAQ. CDR3 bases: TGTGCCAGCAGCTCGACAGGGAACAATCAGCCCCAGCATTTT. The encoded protein is CASSSTGNNQPQHF.

About this clonotype: The junction departs from germline at one end; a sequencing error may be responsible. V usage is TRBV18 and J usage is TRBJ1-2; the D is unclear. Germline CDR1 and CDR2: KGHSH and LQKENI. This CDR3 spans 14 amino acids. The CDR3: CASSPLAVNYGYTF. The CDR3 DNA follows: TGTGCCAGCTCTCCACTCGCGGTTAACTATGGCTACACCTTC.

The chain has TRBV20-1 and TRBJ2-3; D is undetermined. The V gene lost 6 bases and the J gene lost 4 bases, with 14 bases spanning the gap. This CDR3 contains 13 residues. Germline V CDR1 and CDR2: DFQATT, SNEGSKA (reference sequence). Here the CDR3 DNA reads TGCAGTGCCCCCTCAAGTCAGTCAGATACGCAGTATTTT. Its translation is CSAPSSQSDTQYF.

The V gene is TRBV10-3, the J gene TRBJ2-7; TRBD2 is a possible D gene (7 bases). V shed 3 bases and J shed 6 bases, with 18 bases lying between them. Germline values: CDR1 ENHRY, CDR2 SYGVKD. There are 15 residues in the CDR3. The CDR3 bases are TGTGCCATCAGTGACTCGCGGGGGCTACTAGGCGAGCAGTACTTC. As protein: CAISDSRGLLGEQYF.

The table lists this clonotype with a few counts. The rearrangement links TRBV27 to TRBJ1-5, with D tentatively TRBD1 (5 bases). Germline CDR1 is MNHEY and CDR2 is SMNVEV (reference sequence). V lost 5 bases and J lost 6, with 26 bases in between. There are 18 residues in the CDR3. The CDR3 nucleotides are TGTGCCAGCAGTAATTTCGCACTTGGTGGGGGGGTTCCTCAGCCCCAGCATTTT. Translation: CASSNFALGGGVPQPQHF.

The J gene is TRBJ1-5, the V gene TRBV20-1; D gene unclear. This CDR3 spans 14 amino acids. The germline V gene encodes CDR1 DFQATT and CDR2 SNEGSKA (reference sequence). The ends were cut back, 3 bases at V and 6 bases at J, with 15 bases in the middle. Here the CDR3 reads CSASKSANLQPQHF. The CDR3 DNA is TGCAGTGCTAGTAAATCAGCCAACCTTCAGCCCCAGCATTTT.